Presented here are 16 T cell receptor beta chains from one specimen sequenced in a study of blood T cell repertoires in COVID-19. Here immunoSEQ multiplex PCR was the method, and the copy in TCRdb shows in-frame clones only, minus some. There are over 75,000 clones in the sample; 88% occur only once, and approximately 2% lies in the top ten. The material sequenced was peripheral blood. The source is a man in his forties or fifties with COVID-19, enrolled during active disease.

The rearrangement joins TRBV7-2 to TRBJ1-1; TRBD1 matches 9 bases. After removal of 2 bases from V and 8 bases from J, the junction contained 3 bases not matched to a gene. CDR1 SGHTA and CDR2 FQGNSA come from the germline V gene. The CDR3 totals 13 residues. The CDR3 bases are TGTGCCAGCAGCTTATGGACAGGGGACGAAGCTTTCTTT. This sequence encodes CASSLWTGDEAFF.

The chain couples TRBV7-2 to TRBJ2-2; D is possibly TRBD2 (6 bases). CDR3 length: 15 amino acids. The germline CDR1 and CDR2 sequences are SGHTA and FQGNSA. With 4 bases removed from V and 6 bases from J, the gap between germline ends came to 15 bases. The CDR3 DNA reads TGTGCCAGCAGCTCCCAGGCGGGGTTGGCCGGGGAGCTGTTTTTT. It translates to CASSSQAGLAGELFF.

J is TRBJ2-5 and V is TRBV6-5; 8 bases line up with TRBD1. From germline, CDR1 is MNHEY and CDR2 SVGAGI. CDR3 length: 13 residues. V lost 7 bases and J lost 4; bases outside the gene matches: 5. The CDR3 is CASKITGGETQYF. The CDR3 coding sequence is TGTGCCAGCAAGATAACAGGGGGAGAGACCCAGTACTTC.

The chain recombines TRBV7-8 with TRBJ1-2; D unclear. CDR1 and CDR2 from the germline V gene are SGHVS and FQNEAQ. The CDR3 extends over 15 amino acids. Trimming pared 1 base from V and 4 bases from J, leaving 13 bases between. The CDR3: CASSLERGWVYGYTF. The CDR3 DNA reads TGTGCCAGCAGCTTAGAACGGGGTTGGGTCTATGGCTACACCTTC.

The chain recombines TRBV3-1 (or the pseudogene TRBV3-2) with TRBJ2-5; 9 nucleotides agree with TRBD2. V lost 0 bases and J lost 4; bases outside the gene matches: 9. Germline CDR1 reads LGHDT; CDR2 reads YNNKEL (reference sequence). CDR3 length: 17 amino acids. CDR3 sequence reads: CASSQDGRGGRGETQYF. Here the CDR3 DNA reads TGTGCCAGCAGCCAAGATGGGCGGGGGGGCCGGGGAGAGACCCAGTACTTC.

This clone came up once. Germline is not matched at one junction end, which may reflect a read error. The chain links TRBV5-1 to TRBJ2-7; 7 bases fit TRBD1. The CDR3 contains 15 residues. Germline lookup yields CDR1 SGHRS and CDR2 YFSETQ. The CDR3 reads CASSLSVRTGVERYF. CDR3 nucleotide sequence: TGCGCCAGCAGCTTGTCAGTAAGAACAGGGGTCGAGCGGTACTTC.

This clone was detected only once. The chain couples TRBV24-1 to TRBJ2-5; 11 bases agree with TRBD2. This CDR3 region has 17 residues. After removal of 4 bases from V and 5 bases from J, the junction contained 11 bases not matched to a gene. CDR1 KGHDR and CDR2 SFDVKD come from the germline V gene. This CDR3 reads CATSDRYSGGAGETQYF. CDR3 nucleotides: TGTGCCACCAGTGACCGCTATAGCGGGGGGGCCGGGGAGACCCAGTACTTC.

This chain joins TRBV9 and TRBJ2-7; tentative D call: TRBD1 (5 bases). V shed 0 bases and J shed 0 bases, with 10 bases lying between them. The germline V gene encodes CDR1 SGDLS and CDR2 YYNGEE. The CDR3 is 15 residues long. The chain's CDR3 is CASSVGRQSSYEQYF. The CDR3 DNA sequence: TGTGCCAGCAGCGTAGGAAGACAGAGCTCCTACGAGCAGTACTTC.

The chain recombines TRBV5-6 with TRBJ2-3; TRBD2 matches 7 bases. The CDR3 covers 17 residues. The germline V gene encodes CDR1 SGHDT and CDR2 YYEEEE. With 4 bases clipped from V and 0 bases from J, the junction kept 11 bases outside the gene matches. The CDR3 region is CASSLNGLAVSTDTQYF. Written as DNA, the CDR3 is TGTGCCAGCAGCCTCAATGGGCTAGCGGTGAGCACAGATACGCAGTATTTT.

The chain joins TRBV9 to TRBJ2-7, with a possible D match to TRBD2 (6 bases). From germline, CDR1 is SGDLS and CDR2 YYNGEE. With 4 bases removed from V and 3 bases from J, the gap between germline ends came to 14 bases. The CDR3 length is 14 residues. In nucleotides, the CDR3 is TGTGCCAGCAGCTTGCGGGACGGAGACTACGAGCAGTACTTC. Encoded protein: CASSLRDGDYEQYF.

This clone occurred a few times. V is TRBV4-1 and J is TRBJ2-2; 9 bases fit TRBD1. Losses at the gene ends were 0 bases for V and 6 bases for J; bases not matched to a gene: 8. Germline V gene sequence: CDR1 MGHRA, CDR2 YSYEKL. The CDR3 length is 17 residues. The CDR3 region has the DNA TGCGCCAGCAGCCAAGATCTAACAGGGGGCAGCGCCGGGGAGCTGTTTTTT. Translation gives CASSQDLTGGSAGELFF.

The rearrangement joins TRBV5-1 to TRBJ1-2; 7 bases agree with TRBD1. The CDR3 loop spans 14 amino acids. Per the germline V gene, CDR1 is SGHRS and CDR2 is YFSETQ. Trimming took 0 bases from V and 4 from J; bases not matched to a gene: 3. The CDR3 nucleotides read TGCGCCAGCAGCTTGGGACAGGGCCCCTATGGCTACACCTTC. This sequence encodes CASSLGQGPYGYTF.

This clone was seen more than once but under ten times. At one end the junction does not follow the germline gene, possibly because of a read error. The genes are TRBV12-3 or TRBV12-4 and TRBJ1-1; tentative D call: TRBD1 (5 bases). The CDR3 is 11 amino acids. The CDR3 nucleotides are TGTGCCAGCAGCCTGCCCGGCAGGGTGAATTTT. Protein: CASSLPGRVNF.

This sequence joins TRBV29-1 and TRBJ1-1; D not resolved. The CDR3 loop spans 13 amino acids. Germline V lookup: CDR1 SQVTM, CDR2 ANQGSEA. In DNA form, the CDR3 reads TGCAGTGCGTCTCTGAACACGAACACTGAAGCTTTCTTT. As protein: CSASLNTNTEAFF.

This chain connects TRBV5-4 to TRBJ2-5; 10 bases fit TRBD2. Germline V gene sequence: CDR1 SGHNT, CDR2 YYREEE (reference sequence). This CDR3 has 16 amino acids. V shed 4 bases, J shed 0 bases, and the junction held 6 bases outside the gene matches. CDR3 amino acids: CASSTKAGGDQETQYF. As DNA, the CDR3 is TGTGCCAGCAGCACAAAAGCGGGGGGGGACCAAGAGACCCAGTACTTC.

The chain uses TRBV16 and TRBJ1-1; no clear D. Germline loops: CDR1 KGHSY, CDR2 FQNENV. With 0 bases removed from V and 5 bases from J, the gap between germline ends came to 7 bases. The CDR3 is 13 residues long. The DNA of the CDR3 is TGTGCCAGCAGCCAATCTGCGGGAACTGAAGCTTTCTTT. It translates to CASSQSAGTEAFF.